This record covers a single T cell receptor (beta chain). Its matching antigen is unknown. The V gene end was trimmed by 7 bases and the J gene end by 2 bases; junction bases not matched to a gene: 1. The germline V gene has CDR1 SNHLY and CDR2 FYNNEI. This CDR3 region has 12 residues. This specimen belongs to a study of CD8+ T cells in alopecia areata. Study-wide background: Treated patients swallowed 5 to 10 mg of oral tofacitinib twice daily. The investigators scored severity in treated patients by the percentage of affected scalp area. Regarding the study as a whole: Tofacitinib significantly brought down scalp clonality and expanded CD8+ clones among top 100. It was less clear whether patients shared TCRs than it was in mice, possibly because of HLA.

Treatment in this sample: oral pan-JAK inhibitor, 5-10 mg twice daily. RNA extraction and reverse transcription yielded cDNA as sequencing template. The protocol was immunoSEQ multiplex PCR, while the TCRdb copy is restricted to in-frame clones and leaves out a portion. The sample includes 150,000 to 250,000 clones, roughly 64% of them seen just once. This receptor was obtained from a human donor with alopecia areata. Sequences were derived from CD4+ T cells sorted from blood, sampled at week 24, from a patient treated with tofacitinib. This chain joins TRBV2 and TRBJ2-7; 8 nucleotides match TRBD1. DNA of the CDR3: TGTGCCAGCAACAGGGGGACCTACGAGCAGTACTTC. This gives the protein CASNRGTYEQYF. Using reference TRBV2 and TRBJ2-7 for the parts outside the CDR3, the full variable domain is EPEVTQTPSHQVTQMGQEVILRCVPISNHLYFYWYRQILGQKVEFLVSFYNNEISEKSEIFDDQFSVERPDGSNFTLKIRSTKLEDSAMYFCASNRGTYEQYFGPGTRLTVT.